This TCR beta chain was observed in a study of regulatory T cells in long-lasting Graves disease. According to the study, TCR beta libraries were built with iRepertoire HTBI primers and CDR3-region Arm-PCR. Under the authors' procedure: Samples collectively showed some 65 TRBV and roughly 15 TRBJ segments. TCRdb used MiXCR to reprocess the multiplex PCR reads, holding one entry per CDR3 protein. The V and J calls here are based on TCRdb, not the publication. The table has 400,000 to 500,000 distinct CDR3 sequences, over 15% seen once. The sample's time point: newly diagnosed GD, antithyroid drugs for less than 3 months. From PBMCs, RNA was extracted and then used to make the TCR library. Trimming took 5 bases from V and 6 from J, leaving 11 bases between them. From germline, CDR1 is SGHTA and CDR2 FQGNSA. The CDR3 runs to 13 residues. This clonotype showed up many times. The same sample was also studied in work on T cells in Graves' hyperthyroidism and ophthalmopathy. That paper states: The HTBI primer set drove a first-round RT-PCR of the TCR CDR3.

The chain recombines TRBV7-2 with TRBJ1-5; D gene unclear. The sample here was peripheral blood mononuclear cells (PBMCs), taken at new diagnosis, from a patient treated with antithyroid drugs. This receptor was obtained from a woman in her thirties with Graves disease. The CDR3 region is CASSAHRSQPQHF. The CDR3 DNA reads as TGTGCCAGCAGCGCACACCGGAGTCAGCCCCAGCATTTT.